This TCR beta chain was captured in a study of breast tumors, draining lymph nodes, adjacent tissues. Study-wide results and caveats: Tumor repertoires ranked between lymph nodes and nontumor tissue in diversity, with V and J gene preferences.

V lost 0 bases and J 3 bases, leaving 6 bases between the germline ends. CDR1 is LGHDT, CDR2 YNNKEL, per germline (reference sequence). This CDR3 spans 13 amino acids. This clonotype showed up many times. Its antigen is not identified. TCRdb fed the multiplex PCR reads into MiXCR, producing one record per CDR3 protein. The sample lists some 130,000 distinct CDR3 sequences; about 20% were seen once. Breast cancer patients provided tissue from their axillary draining lymph nodes. This sequence originates from a female donor with breast cancer. Some clones in this sample may be carry-over from other donors' samples. The chain carries TRBV3-1 and TRBJ2-7; no definite D call. Material: axillary lymph node tissue. The CDR3 DNA reads TGTGCCAGCAGCCAAGAAAGCAGCTACGAGCAGTACTTC. It encodes CASSQESSYEQYF.